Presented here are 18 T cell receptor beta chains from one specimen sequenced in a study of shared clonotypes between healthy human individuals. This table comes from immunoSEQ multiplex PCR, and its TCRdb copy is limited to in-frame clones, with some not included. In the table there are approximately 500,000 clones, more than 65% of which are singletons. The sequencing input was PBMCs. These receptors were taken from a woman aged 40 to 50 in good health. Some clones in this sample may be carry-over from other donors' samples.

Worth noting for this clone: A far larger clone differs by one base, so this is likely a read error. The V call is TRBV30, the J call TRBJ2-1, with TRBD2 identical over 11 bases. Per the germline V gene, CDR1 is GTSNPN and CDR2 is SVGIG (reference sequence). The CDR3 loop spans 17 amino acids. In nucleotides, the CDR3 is TGTACCTGGAGTGTTTCCCCGGGGGGACTAGCGGACAATGAGCAGTTCTTC. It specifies CTWSVSPGGLADNEQFF.

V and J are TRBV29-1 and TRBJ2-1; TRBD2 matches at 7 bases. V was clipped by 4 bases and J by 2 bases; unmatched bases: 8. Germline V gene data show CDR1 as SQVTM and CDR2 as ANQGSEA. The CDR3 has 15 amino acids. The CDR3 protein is CSVGPRERTYNEQFF. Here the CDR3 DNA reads TGCAGCGTTGGACCGCGGGAGAGGACCTACAATGAGCAGTTCTTC.

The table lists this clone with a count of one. The CDR3 DNA sequence: TGTGCCAGCAGTTACTCGGACGGCTACGAGCAGTACTTC. This sequence encodes CASSYSDGYEQYF. The chain combines TRBV6-6 with TRBJ2-7; D remains unclear. Germline CDR1 reads MNHNY; CDR2 reads SVGAGI (reference sequence). V lost 0 bases to trimming and J lost 3 bases, with 6 bases between them. The CDR3 length is 13 residues.

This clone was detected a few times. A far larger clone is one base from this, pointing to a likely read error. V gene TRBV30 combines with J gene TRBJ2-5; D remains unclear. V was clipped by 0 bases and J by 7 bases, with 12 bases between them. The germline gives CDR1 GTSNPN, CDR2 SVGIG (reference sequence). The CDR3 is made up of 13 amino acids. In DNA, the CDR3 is TGTGCCTGGAGTGTCGTCTTAGAAGGGACCCAGTACTTC. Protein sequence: CAWSVVLEGTQYF.

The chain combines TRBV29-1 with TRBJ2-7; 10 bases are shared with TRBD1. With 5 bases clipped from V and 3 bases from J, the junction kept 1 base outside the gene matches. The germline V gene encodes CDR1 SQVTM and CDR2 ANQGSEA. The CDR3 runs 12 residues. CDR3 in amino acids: CSVRTGGYEQYF. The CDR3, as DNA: TGCAGCGTTAGGACAGGGGGCTACGAGCAGTACTTC.

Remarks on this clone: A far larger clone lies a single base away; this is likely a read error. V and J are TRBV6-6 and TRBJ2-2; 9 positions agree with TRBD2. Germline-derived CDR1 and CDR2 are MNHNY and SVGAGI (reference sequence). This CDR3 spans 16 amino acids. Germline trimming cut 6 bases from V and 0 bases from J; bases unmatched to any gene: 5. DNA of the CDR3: TGTGCCAGCAGCTTCGGACTAGCGTCGAACACCGGGGAGCTGTTTTTT. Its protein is CASSFGLASNTGELFF.

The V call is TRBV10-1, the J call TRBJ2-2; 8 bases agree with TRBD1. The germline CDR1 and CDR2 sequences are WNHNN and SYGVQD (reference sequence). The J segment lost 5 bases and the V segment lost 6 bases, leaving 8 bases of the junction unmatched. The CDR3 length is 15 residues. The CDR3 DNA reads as TGCGCCAGCAGCCCGGGAGACAGGGGTACCGGGGAGCTGTTTTTT. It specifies CASSPGDRGTGELFF.

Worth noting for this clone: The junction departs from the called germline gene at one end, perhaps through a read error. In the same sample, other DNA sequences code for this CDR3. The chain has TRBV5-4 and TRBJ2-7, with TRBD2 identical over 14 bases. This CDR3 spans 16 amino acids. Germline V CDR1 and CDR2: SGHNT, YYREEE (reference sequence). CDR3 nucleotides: TGCGCCAGCAGCGGGGGGACTAGCGGGAGTTTATACGAGCAGTACTTC. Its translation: CASSGGTSGSLYEQYF.

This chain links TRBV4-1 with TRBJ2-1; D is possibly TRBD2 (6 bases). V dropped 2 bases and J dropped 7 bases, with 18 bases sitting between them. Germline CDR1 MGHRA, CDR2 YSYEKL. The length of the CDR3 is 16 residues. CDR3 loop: CASSQTGGARTNEQFF. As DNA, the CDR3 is TGCGCCAGCAGCCAAACCGGCGGGGCCAGAACAAATGAGCAGTTCTTC.

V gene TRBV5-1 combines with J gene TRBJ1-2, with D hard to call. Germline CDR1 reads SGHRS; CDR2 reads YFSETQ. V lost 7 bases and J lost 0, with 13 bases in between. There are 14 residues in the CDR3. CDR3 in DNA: TGCGCCAGCCTCCGCCCGGGGACTAACTATGGCTACACCTTC. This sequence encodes CASLRPGTNYGYTF.

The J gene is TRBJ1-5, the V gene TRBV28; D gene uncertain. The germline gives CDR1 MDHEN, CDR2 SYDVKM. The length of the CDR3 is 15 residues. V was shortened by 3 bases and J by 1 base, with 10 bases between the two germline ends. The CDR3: CASSFPGPSNQPQHF. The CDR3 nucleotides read TGTGCCAGCAGTTTCCCGGGTCCAAGCAATCAGCCCCAGCATTTT. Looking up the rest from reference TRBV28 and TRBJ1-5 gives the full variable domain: DVKVTQSSRYLVKRTGEKVFLECVQDMDHENMFWYRQDPGLGLRLIYFSYDVKMKEKGDIPEGYSVSREKKERFSLILESASTNQTSMYLCASSFPGPSNQPQHFGDGTRLSIL.

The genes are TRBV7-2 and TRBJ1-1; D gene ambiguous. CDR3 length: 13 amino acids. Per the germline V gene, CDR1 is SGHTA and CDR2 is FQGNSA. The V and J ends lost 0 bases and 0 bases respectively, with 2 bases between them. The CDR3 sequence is CASSLALNTEAFF. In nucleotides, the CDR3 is TGTGCCAGCAGCTTAGCCCTGAACACTGAAGCTTTCTTT.

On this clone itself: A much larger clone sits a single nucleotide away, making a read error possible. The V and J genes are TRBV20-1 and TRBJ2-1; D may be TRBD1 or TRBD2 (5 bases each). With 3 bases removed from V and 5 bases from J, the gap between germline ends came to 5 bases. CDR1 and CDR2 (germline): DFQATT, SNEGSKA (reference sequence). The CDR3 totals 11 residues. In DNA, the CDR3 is TGCAGTGCTAGGGGGGACAATGAGCAGTTCTTC. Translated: CSARGDNEQFF.

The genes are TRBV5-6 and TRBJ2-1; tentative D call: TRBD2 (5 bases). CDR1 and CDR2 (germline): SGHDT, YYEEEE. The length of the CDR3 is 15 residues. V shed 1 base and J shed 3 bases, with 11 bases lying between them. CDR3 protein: CASSLRTGRYNEQFF. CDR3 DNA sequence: TGTGCCAGCAGCTTGAGGACTGGCCGCTACAATGAGCAGTTCTTC.

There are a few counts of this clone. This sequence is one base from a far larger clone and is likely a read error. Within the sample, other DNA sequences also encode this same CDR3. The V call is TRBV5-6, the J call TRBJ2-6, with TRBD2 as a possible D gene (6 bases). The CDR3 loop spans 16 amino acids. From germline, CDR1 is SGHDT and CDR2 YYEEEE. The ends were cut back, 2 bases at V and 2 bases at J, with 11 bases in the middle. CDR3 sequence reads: CASSFSGSAGANVLTF. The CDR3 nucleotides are TGTGCCAGCAGCTTTAGCGGTAGCGCTGGGGCCAACGTCCTGACTTTC.

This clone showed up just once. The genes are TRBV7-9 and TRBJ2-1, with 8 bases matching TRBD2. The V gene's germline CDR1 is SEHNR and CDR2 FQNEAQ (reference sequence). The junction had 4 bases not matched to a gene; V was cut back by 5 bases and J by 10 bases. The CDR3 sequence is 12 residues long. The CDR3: CASSREGSEQFF. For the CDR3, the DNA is TGTGCCAGCAGCCGGGAGGGATCCGAGCAGTTCTTC.

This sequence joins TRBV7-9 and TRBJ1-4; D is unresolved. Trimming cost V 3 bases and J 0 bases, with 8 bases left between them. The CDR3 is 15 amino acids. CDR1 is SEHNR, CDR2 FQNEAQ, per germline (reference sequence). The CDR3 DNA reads TGTGCCAGCAGCTTTCTGGGGTCAACTAATGAAAAACTGTTTTTT. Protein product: CASSFLGSTNEKLFF.

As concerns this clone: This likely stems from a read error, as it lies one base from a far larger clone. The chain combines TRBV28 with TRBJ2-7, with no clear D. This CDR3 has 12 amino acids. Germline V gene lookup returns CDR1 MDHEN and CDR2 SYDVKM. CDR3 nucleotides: TGTACCAGCAGTTTCGGAGAGTACGAGCAGTACTTC. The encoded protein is CTSSFGEYEQYF.